The T cell receptor (beta chain) described here comes from a study of T cell responses to AZD1222 COVID-19 vaccine. Points from the study as a whole: Repertoires were obtained solely post-peak T cell response. Within unmutated variant regions lay the reported targets of nearly half of spike-specific TCRs. White British ancestry dominated among donors, who included more females, and clonal diversity was possibly underestimated.

V lost 4 bases to trimming and J lost 4 bases, with 19 bases between them. This CDR3 spans 16 amino acids. Per germline, CDR1 LNHDA and CDR2 SQIVND (reference sequence). For this clone: As yet, its antigen is unknown.

Generated by immunoSEQ multiplex PCR, the TCRdb table keeps only in-frame clones and is missing some. Of 90,000 to 130,000 clones in the sample, about 80% were seen once. The V gene is TRBV19, the J gene TRBJ1-1; possibly TRBD1 for D (5 bases). The receptor's source is an adult in good health. Source: peripheral blood, taken on day 0 of AZD1222 vaccination. The CDR3, as DNA: TGTGCCAGTAGTACCACCAGACAGTTAAGGGGCACTGAAGCTTTCTTT. Amino acids: CASSTTRQLRGTEAFF.